Below are 27 T cell receptor beta chains sequenced from a single sample in a study of shared clonotypes between healthy human individuals. Clones were read by immunoSEQ multiplex PCR, and TCRdb kept only the in-frame ones, dropping some. The sample lists millions of clones, 85% to 95% occurring once. The sequenced material came from naive CD4+ T cells sorted from blood. Subset indicated: CD45RA+ positively selected. The receptors here all came from a man aged 18-30 years in good health.

As regards this clone: The junction shows a germline mismatch at one end, possibly a read error. The CDR3 reads CATCRGLRF. The CDR3 DNA reads TGTGCCACCTGCCGGGGACTTCGTTTT. The chain has TRBV10-3 and TRBJ1-4; TRBD1 might be the D (5 bases). This CDR3 contains 9 residues. Germline V gene data show CDR1 as ENHRY and CDR2 as SYGVKD.

The rearrangement joins TRBV6-5 to TRBJ1-2, with TRBD1 identical over 7 bases. J lost 2 bases, V lost 2 bases, and 5 bases had no gene match. There are 15 residues in the CDR3. Germline assignment: CDR1 MNHEY and CDR2 SVGAGI. The CDR3: CASSYRQGKNYGYTF. The CDR3 DNA follows: TGTGCCAGCAGTTACCGACAGGGAAAAAACTATGGCTACACCTTC.

The chain couples TRBV6-1 to TRBJ1-6; D unresolved. Germline V gene sequence: CDR1 MNHNS, CDR2 SASEGT. The CDR3 is 14 amino acids. Between the trimmed V and J ends, which lost 0 bases and 4 bases, there was a span of 4 bases. The CDR3 DNA follows: TGTGCCAGCAGTGAAGCAGGTTATAATTCACCCCTCCACTTT. Translated: CASSEAGYNSPLHF.

About this clone: Other DNA sequences from this sample encode an identical CDR3 as well. This chain links TRBV7-9 with TRBJ1-5; D unresolved. Trimming pared 4 bases from V and 4 bases from J, leaving 8 bases between. From germline, CDR1 is SEHNR and CDR2 FQNEAQ (reference sequence). The CDR3 is made up of 13 amino acids. CDR3 loop: CASSYQGNQPQHF. The CDR3 DNA follows: TGTGCCAGCAGCTACCAAGGTAATCAGCCCCAGCATTTT.

Notes on this clone: This specimen includes other DNA sequences encoding the same CDR3. The rearrangement joins TRBV10-3 to TRBJ2-7, with TRBD1 identical over 9 bases. CDR3 length equals 14 residues. Germline lookup yields CDR1 ENHRY and CDR2 SYGVKD. V lost 0 bases and J lost 7; bases outside the gene matches: 4. This chain's CDR3 is CAISESTGGGEQYF. CDR3 DNA: TGTGCCATCAGTGAGTCGACAGGGGGTGGGGAGCAGTACTTC.

Comment on this clone: Other DNA sequences in the same sample also yield this CDR3. The CDR3 spells CAWSVSRNEQFF. CDR3 DNA sequence: TGTGCCTGGAGTGTATCGCGCAATGAGCAGTTCTTC. V is TRBV30 and J is TRBJ2-1; D call uncertain. V was cut by 0 bases and J by 6 bases, with 6 bases left in between. Germline CDR1 is GTSNPN and CDR2 is SVGIG (reference sequence). This CDR3 has 12 residues.

The gene calls are TRBV4-3 and TRBJ1-2; 7 bases match TRBD1. In germline, CDR1 is LGHNA, CDR2 YSLEER. V shed 0 bases and J 7 bases; nucleotides not matched to a gene: 5. The CDR3 is 14 residues long. The CDR3 sequence is CASSQEGGRAGYTF. Written as DNA, the CDR3 is TGCGCCAGCAGCCAAGAAGGGGGCAGGGCTGGCTACACCTTC.

The chain recombines TRBV6-5 with TRBJ1-4; D remains ambiguous. There are 16 residues in the CDR3. CDR1 is MNHEY, CDR2 SVGAGI, per germline. Trimming left V 0 bases short and J 4 bases short, with 12 bases between. The CDR3 DNA sequence: TGTGCCAGCAGTTACTCGAAACAGACTATTAATGAAAAACTGTTTTTT. Translation gives CASSYSKQTINEKLFF.

As for this clone: The identical CDR3 is also encoded by other nucleotide sequences in the sample. The genes are TRBV27 and TRBJ2-7; TRBD1 matches 9 bases. The CDR3 covers 14 residues. Germline values: CDR1 MNHEY, CDR2 SMNVEV (reference sequence). V lost 5 bases and J lost 0; bases outside the gene matches: 2. CDR3 nucleotide sequence: TGTGCCAGCAGTCCGACAGGGGGCTCCTACGAGCAGTACTTC. Translated: CASSPTGGSYEQYF.

Worth noting for this clone: Other DNA sequences from this sample encode an identical CDR3 as well. The J gene is TRBJ2-7, the V gene TRBV29-1, with TRBD1 matching 7 bases. Unmatched junction bases numbered 3, after V lost 4 bases and J lost 3 bases. The CDR3 totals 12 residues. Germline V gene lookup returns CDR1 SQVTM and CDR2 ANQGSEA. CDR3: CSVGTGNYEQYF. In DNA form, the CDR3 reads TGCAGCGTTGGGACAGGTAACTACGAGCAGTACTTC.

This chain links TRBV28 with TRBJ1-1, with a possible D match to TRBD1 (6 bases). The V gene lost 6 bases and the J gene lost 7 bases, with 21 bases spanning the gap. The CDR3 has 15 amino acids. In germline, CDR1 is MDHEN, CDR2 SYDVKM. CDR3 coding DNA: TGTGCCAGCAGCCTACCGGGGCAGGGGAGTTTTGAAGCTTTCTTT. Translated, it gives CASSLPGQGSFEAFF.

The rearrangement uses TRBV12-5 and TRBJ2-5; TRBD1 aligns across 10 bases. Germline assignment: CDR1 LGHNT and CDR2 FRNRAP. The CDR3 totals 15 residues. V gave up 7 bases and J gave up 5 bases; unmatched junction bases: 10. CDR3 in amino acids: CASERQGAMFETQYF. CDR3 DNA sequence: TGTGCTAGTGAGAGACAGGGGGCTATGTTTGAGACCCAGTACTTC.

This clone was recorded once. The rearrangement uses TRBV2 and TRBJ1-5; TRBD1 matches 7 bases. The CDR3 has 15 amino acids. The trim removed 4 bases at V and 4 bases at J, leaving 7 bases unmatched. Germline V gene sequence: CDR1 SNHLY, CDR2 FYNNEI. CDR3 residues: CASSVRQGGNQPQHF. The CDR3 DNA sequence: TGTGCCAGCAGTGTCCGACAGGGTGGGAATCAGCCCCAGCATTTT.

The J gene is TRBJ1-2, the V gene TRBV5-4; TRBD1 matches 10 bases. This CDR3 has 14 amino acids. From germline, CDR1 is SGHNT and CDR2 YYREEE (reference sequence). V shed 4 bases, J shed 6 bases, and the junction held 6 bases outside the gene matches. The CDR3 sequence: CASSPDRGEHGYTF. The CDR3 DNA is TGTGCCAGCAGCCCGGACAGGGGGGAACATGGCTACACCTTC.

The rearrangement uses TRBV7-9 and TRBJ2-5; 10 bases agree with TRBD2. The germline V gene encodes CDR1 SEHNR and CDR2 FQNEAQ (reference sequence). The CDR3 contains 14 residues. J gave up 6 bases and V 8 bases, and 9 bases lay outside the gene matches. CDR3 amino acids: CASLLAGVSKTQYF. As DNA, the CDR3 is TGTGCCAGCCTGCTAGCGGGAGTATCAAAGACCCAGTACTTC. The full variable domain, in which reference TRBV7-9 and TRBJ2-5 provide the parts outside the CDR3, is DTGVSQNPRHKITKRGQNVTFRCDPISEHNRLYWYRQTLGQGPEFLTYFQNEAQLEKSRLLSDRFSAERPKGSFSTLEIQRTEQGDSAMYLCASLLAGVSKTQYFGPGTRLLVL.

V and J are TRBV18 and TRBJ2-7; TRBD2 matches 9 bases. J lost 6 bases, V lost 1 base, and 4 bases had no gene match. Germline V gene sequence: CDR1 KGHSH, CDR2 LQKENI. The CDR3 length is 14 residues. The CDR3 nucleotides are TGTGCCAGCTCACCACTAGCGGGAGCGTCCGAGCAGTACTTC. This sequence encodes CASSPLAGASEQYF.

The chain links TRBV30 to TRBJ2-1, with 11 bases lining up with TRBD2. V lost 1 base and J lost 2; bases outside the gene matches: 7. CDR1 and CDR2 (germline): GTSNPN, SVGIG (reference sequence). There are 17 residues in the CDR3. The CDR3 DNA follows: TGTGCCTGGAGTGCGACCATGACTAGCGGGGCCTACAATGAGCAGTTCTTC. Translating it yields CAWSATMTSGAYNEQFF. The full variable domain, rest sourced from reference TRBV30 and TRBJ2-1, is SQTIHQWPATLVQPVGSPLSLECTVEGTSNPNLYWYRQAAGRGLQLLFYSVGIGQISSEVPQNLSASRPQDRQFILSSKKLLLSDSGFYLCAWSATMTSGAYNEQFFGPGTRLTVL.

The V and J genes are TRBV19 and TRBJ2-5; D is uncertain. CDR1 and CDR2 (germline): LNHDA, SQIVND (reference sequence). Trimming took off 3 bases at V and 4 bases at J, with 9 bases between the two ends. This CDR3 spans 13 amino acids. The DNA of the CDR3 is TGTGCCAGTAGTATGTCCGGGTTAGAGACCCAGTACTTC. Translated, it gives CASSMSGLETQYF.

This sequence joins TRBV11-2 and TRBJ2-2; D may match TRBD1 or TRBD2 (6 bases each). Germline-derived CDR1 and CDR2 are SGHAT and FQNNGV. CDR3 size: 16 residues. The ends were cut back, 5 bases at V and 3 bases at J, with 16 bases in the middle. The CDR3 bases are TGTGCCAGCAGCCTCTGGGGGGCCCAACACACCGGGGAGCTGTTTTTT. Its translation: CASSLWGAQHTGELFF.

The V call is TRBV15, the J call TRBJ1-5; D remains ambiguous. The CDR3 sequence is 15 residues long. Germline V CDR1 and CDR2: LNHNV, YYDKDF (reference sequence). The V and J ends lost 7 bases and 0 bases respectively, with 13 bases between them. CDR3 coding DNA: TGTGCCACCAAAGCGGACGGATATAGCAATCAGCCCCAGCATTTT. As protein: CATKADGYSNQPQHF.

The V and J genes are TRBV27 and TRBJ2-7, with unresolved D. The germline V gene has CDR1 MNHEY and CDR2 SMNVEV (reference sequence). CDR3 length: 14 residues. The ends were cut back, 2 bases at V and 1 base at J, with 9 bases in the middle. CDR3 amino acids: CASSLRYRSYEQYF. CDR3 nucleotides: TGTGCCAGCAGTTTAAGGTACCGATCCTACGAGCAGTACTTC.

This clone appeared once. This chain joins TRBV9 and TRBJ2-3; 10 bases line up with TRBD2. Germline V CDR1 and CDR2: SGDLS, YYNGEE. With 4 bases clipped from V and 2 bases from J, the junction kept 10 bases outside the gene matches. This CDR3 has 17 amino acids. The CDR3 DNA reads TGTGCCAGCAGCCCCAGGGTAGCGGGGGGCCTCACAGATACGCAGTATTTT. This gives the protein CASSPRVAGGLTDTQYF. The full variable domain, rest sourced from reference TRBV9 and TRBJ2-3, is DSGVTQTPKHLITATGQRVTLRCSPRSGDLSVYWYQQSLDQGLQFLIQYYNGEERAKGNILERFSAQQFPDLHSELNLSSLELGDSALYFCASSPRVAGGLTDTQYFGPGTRLTVL.

The CDR3: CASSGLQGGETQYF. The CDR3 nucleotides read TGTGCCAGCAGTGGGCTACAGGGGGGCGAGACCCAGTACTTC. The gene calls are TRBV6-1 and TRBJ2-5; TRBD1 agrees at 8 bases. V lost 4 bases, J lost 5 bases, and 6 bases stayed unmatched. CDR1 MNHNS and CDR2 SASEGT come from the germline V gene. The CDR3 is 14 amino acids.

This rearrangement joins TRBV10-3 to TRBJ1-5; the D is unclear. The CDR3 loop spans 14 amino acids. V lost 2 bases and J 3 bases, leaving 8 bases between the germline ends. Germline V gene data show CDR1 as ENHRY and CDR2 as SYGVKD. CDR3 sequence reads: CAISEGRDNQPQHF. The CDR3 DNA reads TGTGCCATCAGTGAGGGGCGGGACAATCAGCCCCAGCATTTT.

The chain employs TRBV27 and TRBJ2-2; a possible D gene is TRBD2 (6 bases). The CDR3 is made up of 16 amino acids. V was cut by 1 base and J by 6 bases, with 15 bases left in between. From germline, CDR1 is MNHEY and CDR2 SMNVEV (reference sequence). The CDR3 protein is CASSLFLGRGSGELFF. Written as DNA, the CDR3 is TGTGCCAGCAGTTTATTTTTAGGGCGGGGCTCCGGGGAGCTGTTTTTT.

V is TRBV5-4 and J is TRBJ2-6, with a possible D match to TRBD1 (6 bases). Germline V lookup: CDR1 SGHNT, CDR2 YYREEE (reference sequence). This CDR3 is 17 amino acids long. The V gene lost 0 bases and the J gene lost 4 bases, with 14 bases spanning the gap. The CDR3 is CASSLDRVGLGANVLTF. The CDR3 region has the DNA TGTGCCAGCAGCTTGGACAGGGTTGGTTTAGGGGCCAACGTCCTGACTTTC.

The chain has TRBV19 and TRBJ2-2; D might be TRBD2 (6 bases). The germline CDR1 and CDR2 sequences are LNHDA and SQIVND (reference sequence). The germline V and J ends were trimmed by 6 bases and 3 bases, with 11 bases remaining between them. The CDR3 has 14 amino acids. The CDR3 sequence is CASSGGAHTGELFF. CDR3 DNA: TGTGCCAGTAGCGGCGGGGCCCACACCGGGGAGCTGTTTTTT.